Below, 28 T cell receptor beta chains from the same sample are listed, as sequenced in a study of blood T cell repertoires in COVID-19 (dated by TCRdb to the early 2020s). Receptor libraries were prepared by the immunoSEQ multiplex PCR assay. TCRdb provides this immuneACCESS table in a form limited to in-frame rearrangements. Some clones are lacking; in checked studies, under half of them reflect an unresolved V gene, and why the rest are absent is not known. In this sample the table shows approximately 140,000 clones, about four fifths of which occur a single time. The biggest ten clones account for approximately 3.6% of the sample. The sequenced sample consisted of PBMCs or T cells enriched from blood (not recorded which). These receptors were taken from a woman between 45 and 65 years old with acute COVID-19.

The chain couples TRBV27 to TRBJ2-2; D uncertain. V lost 3 bases and J 1 base, leaving 9 bases between the germline ends. Germline V gene lookup returns CDR1 MNHEY and CDR2 SMNVEV (reference sequence). The CDR3 runs 15 residues. This chain's CDR3 is CASSFNPVNTGELFF. The CDR3 DNA reads TGTGCCAGCAGTTTTAATCCGGTGAACACCGGGGAGCTGTTTTTT.

The chain joins TRBV10-1 to TRBJ2-5; 12 bases map to TRBD1. The V and J ends lost 0 bases and 5 bases, in that order; junction bases with no gene match: 4. The CDR3 has 16 residues. The V gene's germline CDR1 is WNHNN and CDR2 SYGVQD (reference sequence). The CDR3 region is CASSESGTGGWETQYF. In DNA, the CDR3 is TGCGCCAGCAGTGAGTCGGGGACAGGGGGCTGGGAGACCCAGTACTTC.

The chain has TRBV5-1 and TRBJ2-5; 9 bases are shared with TRBD1. This CDR3 is 15 amino acids long. The germline CDR1 and CDR2 sequences are SGHRS and YFSETQ. With V trimmed by 3 bases and J by 5 bases, 8 bases remained unmatched. The CDR3 spells CASSYGQGMGETQYF. The CDR3 DNA follows: TGCGCCAGCAGCTATGGACAGGGGATGGGGGAGACCCAGTACTTC.

This chain uses TRBV30 with TRBJ2-1; 11 bases match TRBD2. V gave up 1 base and J gave up 12 bases; unmatched junction bases: 32. Germline V gives CDR1 GTSNPN, CDR2 SVGIG (reference sequence). This CDR3 has 22 residues. The CDR3 nucleotides read TGTGCCTGGAGTGCCTCGGTGGCTTCGCCACTAGCGGGAGTGGGGTCGGTATATGGGCAGTTCTTC. Protein sequence: CAWSASVASPLAGVGSVYGQFF.

This clone was counted only a few times. The chain joins TRBV27 to TRBJ1-2; 11 positions agree with TRBD1. Losses at the gene ends were 3 bases for V and 8 bases for J; bases not matched to a gene: 8. Germline CDR1 and CDR2: MNHEY and SMNVEV (reference sequence). This CDR3 comprises 15 residues. The CDR3 reads CASSFLGQGADGYTF. The CDR3 region has the DNA TGTGCCAGCAGTTTCCTCGGACAGGGGGCGGACGGCTACACCTTC.

V gene TRBV7-9 combines with J gene TRBJ2-1, with D tentatively TRBD2 (6 bases). The ends were cut back, 3 bases at V and 5 bases at J, with 14 bases in the middle. This CDR3 contains 15 residues. Germline V gene sequence: CDR1 SEHNR, CDR2 FQNEAQ (reference sequence). CDR3 bases: TGTGCCAGCAGCTTTTACGGGAGTATCCACAATGAGCAGTTCTTC. It translates to CASSFYGSIHNEQFF.

The sample holds a few counts of this clone. This chain uses TRBV5-1 with TRBJ2-1, with a tentative D call TRBD2 (7 bases). The ends were cut back, 2 bases at V and 7 bases at J, with 16 bases in the middle. Germline V gene lookup returns CDR1 SGHRS and CDR2 YFSETQ. CDR3 length equals 15 residues. The CDR3 here is CASSFEGGVANEQFF. The CDR3 region has the DNA TGCGCCAGCAGCTTTGAAGGGGGGGTTGCGAATGAGCAGTTCTTC.

The rearrangement uses TRBV29-1 and TRBJ2-7, with TRBD1 identical over 12 bases. CDR1 is SQVTM, CDR2 ANQGSEA, per germline. The CDR3 sequence is 14 residues long. With V trimmed by 3 bases and J by 4 bases, 4 bases remained unmatched. This chain's CDR3 is CSVESGQGAYEQYF. DNA for the CDR3: TGCAGCGTTGAGTCGGGACAGGGGGCTTACGAGCAGTACTTC.

The chain combines TRBV5-5 with TRBJ2-7, with a possible D match to TRBD2 (9 bases). This CDR3 has 19 residues. Looked up from germline, CDR1 is SGHKS and CDR2 is YYEKEE (reference sequence). Trimming stripped 3 bases from V and 0 bases from J, with 25 bases between. This CDR3 reads CASSSTGTGLAHSSYEQYF. DNA for the CDR3: TGTGCCAGCAGCTCGACCGGGACAGGACTAGCGCATAGCTCCTACGAGCAGTACTTC.

The V call is TRBV30, the J call TRBJ1-1; no firm D call. V dropped 0 bases and J dropped 6 bases, with 11 bases sitting between them. The CDR3 covers 13 residues. Germline lookup yields CDR1 GTSNPN and CDR2 SVGIG (reference sequence). As DNA, the CDR3 is TGTGCCTGGAGTGTACAGTCCCTGGCTGAAGCTTTCTTT. Translating it yields CAWSVQSLAEAFF.

The chain joins TRBV5-1 to TRBJ2-1; D may be TRBD2 (6 bases). V lost 0 bases and J 3 bases, leaving 13 bases between the germline ends. The CDR3 is 16 residues long. CDR1 SGHRS and CDR2 YFSETQ come from the germline V gene. The CDR3 region has the DNA TGCGCCAGCAGCTTGGGTCGGGCGGACTACTACAATGAGCAGTTCTTC. Translation gives CASSLGRADYYNEQFF.

The chain is built from TRBV2 and TRBJ2-7; 7 nucleotides match TRBD2. Germline values: CDR1 SNHLY, CDR2 FYNNEI. The CDR3 runs to 14 residues. The CDR3 here is CATLNAGVRDEQYF. The CDR3 coding sequence is TGTGCAACCCTGAACGCGGGAGTTCGGGACGAGCAGTACTTC.

This chain joins TRBV7-2 and TRBJ2-3; D is uncertain. Germline V gene data show CDR1 as SGHTA and CDR2 as FQGNSA. The CDR3 totals 14 residues. V shed 3 bases and J shed 4 bases, with 11 bases lying between them. CDR3 sequence reads: CASSFSAGPDTQYF. CDR3 in DNA: TGTGCCAGCAGCTTTTCGGCAGGCCCAGATACGCAGTATTTT. The complete variable domain, with remaining parts taken from reference TRBV7-2 and TRBJ2-3, reads GAGVSQSPSNKVTEKGKDVELRCDPISGHTALYWYRQSLGQGLEFLIYFQGNSAPDKSGLPSDRFSAERTGGSVSTLTIQRTQQEDSAVYLCASSFSAGPDTQYFGPGTRLTVL.

The CDR3 reads CASSLHAGTGVRNTEAFF. The DNA for the CDR3 is TGTGCCAGCAGCCTACACGCCGGGACAGGGGTTAGGAACACTGAAGCTTTCTTT. The V call is TRBV11-2, the J call TRBJ1-1; 10 nucleotides line up with TRBD1. Germline V CDR1 and CDR2: SGHAT, FQNNGV. J gave up 1 base and V 5 bases, and 13 bases lay outside the gene matches. There are 18 residues in the CDR3. Looking up the rest from reference TRBV11-2 and TRBJ1-1 gives the full variable domain: EAGVAQSPRYKIIEKRQSVAFWCNPISGHATLYWYQQILGQGPKLLIQFQNNGVVDDSQLPKDRFSAERLKGVDSTLKIQPAKLEDSAVYLCASSLHAGTGVRNTEAFFGQGTRLTVV.

This chain connects TRBV5-1 to TRBJ2-2, with TRBD2 identical over 10 bases. The CDR3 is 17 amino acids. V lost 0 bases to trimming and J lost 10 bases; unmatched junction nucleotides: 12. Per the germline V gene, CDR1 is SGHRS and CDR2 is YFSETQ. The CDR3, as DNA: TGCGCCAGCAGCTTGGGAGCGTCTAGCGGGAGAGTAGAGGAGCTGTTTTTT. Protein product: CASSLGASSGRVEELFF.

J is TRBJ2-7 and V is TRBV11-3; D is undetermined. Trimming pared 3 bases from V and 0 bases from J, leaving 12 bases between. The germline gives CDR1 SGHNT, CDR2 YENEEA. The CDR3 contains 15 residues. In DNA form, the CDR3 reads TGTGCCAGCAGCTTGGGTACAGTCTCCTCCTACGAGCAGTACTTC. Translation gives CASSLGTVSSYEQYF.

The genes are TRBV30 and TRBJ1-6, with D uncertain. The CDR3 has 15 residues. Trimming took off 1 base at V and 8 bases at J, with 15 bases between the two ends. CDR1 GTSNPN and CDR2 SVGIG come from the germline V gene (reference sequence). The DNA for the CDR3 is TGTGCCTGGAGTGAAGCCGATCGCCGCGATTCACCCCTCCACTTT. Residues: CAWSEADRRDSPLHF.

V gene TRBV19 combines with J gene TRBJ2-3, with D hard to call. Trimming removed 5 bases at V and 5 bases at J, with 11 bases between. From germline, CDR1 is LNHDA and CDR2 SQIVND (reference sequence). There are 13 residues in the CDR3. The chain's CDR3 is CASSEADRDTQYF. In DNA form, the CDR3 reads TGTGCCAGTAGTGAGGCCGATAGAGATACGCAGTATTTT.

In this sample, this clone turned up a few times. The chain employs TRBV19 and TRBJ2-5, with a possible D match to TRBD2 (6 bases). Trimming took off 6 bases at V and 7 bases at J, with 21 bases between the two ends. This CDR3 has 15 residues. Per germline, CDR1 LNHDA and CDR2 SQIVND (reference sequence). The chain's CDR3 is CASRRSGTGDGTQYF. For the CDR3, the DNA is TGTGCCAGTAGACGCTCCGGGACGGGGGATGGGACCCAGTACTTC.

The chain has TRBV11-2 and TRBJ2-2; the D is unclear. The CDR3 extends over 12 amino acids. Trimming took 6 bases from V and 7 from J, leaving 9 bases between them. Germline V gene lookup returns CDR1 SGHAT and CDR2 FQNNGV. The CDR3 reads CASSQERGELFF. The CDR3 DNA follows: TGTGCCAGCAGTCAAGAGCGCGGGGAGCTGTTTTTT.

The gene calls are TRBV11-2 and TRBJ2-7; 7 bases fit TRBD2. Germline trimming cut 1 base from V and 6 bases from J; bases unmatched to any gene: 6. CDR3 size: 14 residues. CDR1 is SGHAT and CDR2 is FQNNGV in the germline V gene. The CDR3 DNA follows: TGTGCCAGCAGCTTAGCGGGAGGATCATCCGAGCAGTACTTC. Translating gives CASSLAGGSSEQYF.

The V and J genes are TRBV9 and TRBJ1-3, with unresolved D. V shed 0 bases and J shed 3 bases, with 7 bases lying between them. The germline CDR1 and CDR2 sequences are SGDLS and YYNGEE. This CDR3 contains 14 residues. The CDR3 DNA follows: TGTGCCAGCAGCGTAGGGGCAGTTGGAAACACCATATATTTT. It encodes CASSVGAVGNTIYF. Variable domain in full (rest from reference TRBV9 and TRBJ1-3): DSGVTQTPKHLITATGQRVTLRCSPRSGDLSVYWYQQSLDQGLQFLIQYYNGEERAKGNILERFSAQQFPDLHSELNLSSLELGDSALYFCASSVGAVGNTIYFGEGSWLTVV.

The gene calls are TRBV6-2 or TRBV6-3 and TRBJ2-1; 7 nucleotides line up with TRBD2. Germline V CDR1 and CDR2: MNHEY, SVGEGT. V trimming: 5 bases; J trimming: 4 bases; junction bases outside the gene matches: 11. This CDR3 has 16 residues. CDR3 DNA sequence: TGTGCCAGCAGTCACCGCAGTGGGAGGGTGTACAATGAGCAGTTCTTC. The encoded protein is CASSHRSGRVYNEQFF.

In this sample, this clone turned up once. J is TRBJ1-5 and V is TRBV6-2 or TRBV6-3, with D possibly being TRBD1 (6 bases). V lost 5 bases and J 0 bases, leaving 11 bases between the germline ends. Germline CDR1 is MNHEY and CDR2 is SVGEGT. CDR3 size: 15 residues. DNA for the CDR3: TGTGCCAGCAGTCAGGACAGTTATAGCAATCAGCCCCAGCATTTT. Amino acid sequence: CASSQDSYSNQPQHF.

The rearrangement links TRBV6-5 to TRBJ1-2, with D possibly TRBD1 on 5 matching bases. Germline CDR1 is MNHEY and CDR2 is SVGAGI. The V end lost 7 bases, the J end lost 0 bases, and 15 bases lay between the germline ends. The CDR3 has 15 amino acids. The CDR3 bases are TGTGCCAGCACTCTTGACAGCTTTTCTAACTATGGCTACACCTTC. This translates into CASTLDSFSNYGYTF.

The chain joins TRBV5-4 to TRBJ2-3; 7 positions agree with TRBD2. CDR1 is SGHNT, CDR2 YYREEE, per germline (reference sequence). V was clipped by 3 bases and J by 2 bases; unmatched bases: 15. The CDR3 runs 18 residues. The CDR3 bases are TGTGCCAGCAGCTCACGACTAGCCAGTCCCCTCAACACAGATACGCAGTATTTT. The encoded protein is CASSSRLASPLNTDTQYF.

The CDR3 DNA reads as TGTGCCAGCAGATACCAGGGTGAGCAGTACTTC. Encoded protein: CASRYQGEQYF. The gene calls are TRBV6-5 and TRBJ2-7; a possible D gene is TRBD1 (5 bases). Trimming stripped 6 bases from V and 7 bases from J, with 10 bases between. This CDR3 comprises 11 residues. Germline loops: CDR1 MNHEY, CDR2 SVGAGI.

The chain couples TRBV6-4 to TRBJ1-5; perhaps TRBD1 as D (5 bases). CDR3 length: 15 residues. The germline gives CDR1 MRHNA, CDR2 SNTAGT. V shed 4 bases and J shed 3 bases, with 13 bases lying between them. This CDR3 is CASSASAGLNQPQHF. For the CDR3, the DNA is TGTGCCAGCAGTGCGAGCGCAGGGCTCAATCAGCCCCAGCATTTT.